These 3 T cell receptor beta chains were sequenced from one sample in a study of T cell changes during pregnancy in multiple sclerosis (dated by TCRdb to about 2019). Library generation was performed with the immunoSEQ multiplex PCR assay. Entries here come from immuneACCESS through TCRdb and include only in-frame sequences with V and J called. Some clones fail to appear in such tables; in the studies checked, an unresolved V gene covers under half of the shortfall, and the cause of the remainder is unknown. Counted in this sample were some 70,000 clones; roughly 92% of them appeared once. The ten most abundant clones make up roughly 2.1% of the sample. The material sequenced was peripheral blood, taken in the second trimester of pregnancy. These receptors were collected from a female donor in good health, enrolled as a control in a pregnancy study.

The V gene is TRBV7-9, the J gene TRBJ2-5; possibly TRBD2 for D (6 bases). Trimming pared 5 bases from V and 5 bases from J, leaving 12 bases between. This CDR3 has 13 amino acids. Germline V lookup: CDR1 SEHNR, CDR2 FQNEAQ (reference sequence). The CDR3 nucleotides are TGTGCCAGCAGCCGCGTAGGGAGGGAGACCCAGTACTTC. This translates into CASSRVGRETQYF. The full variable domain, in which reference TRBV7-9 and TRBJ2-5 provide the parts outside the CDR3, is DTGVSQNPRHKITKRGQNVTFRCDPISEHNRLYWYRQTLGQGPEFLTYFQNEAQLEKSRLLSDRFSAERPKGSFSTLEIQRTEQGDSAMYLCASSRVGRETQYFGPGTRLLVL.

CDR3 sequence reads: CASSVRPQSFGYTF. For the CDR3, the DNA is TGTGCCAGCAGTGTGAGACCACAGAGCTTTGGCTACACCTTC. This sequence joins TRBV27 and TRBJ1-2; D uncertain. V was trimmed by 5 bases and J by 7 bases, leaving 17 bases between them. CDR1 and CDR2 (germline): MNHEY, SMNVEV (reference sequence). This CDR3 is 14 amino acids long.

V usage is TRBV25-1 and J usage is TRBJ2-3; a weak D match, TRBD2 (5 bases). CDR3 length equals 16 residues. The germline V gene encodes CDR1 MGHDK and CDR2 SYGVNS. V lost 5 bases, J lost 3 bases, and 18 bases lay in between. The CDR3 DNA follows: TGTGCCAGCAGTTCCGGGGTGTCCTCTTCGACAGATACGCAGTATTTT. This codes for CASSSGVSSSTDTQYF.